This T cell receptor beta chain was recovered during a study of CXCR3-negative and CXCR3-positive naive CD8 T cells. Overall study results and limits: Naive CXCR3-negative cells resembled naive CXCR3-positive cells in TRBV-TRBJ usage; memory cells differed. CXCR3-expressing naive cells carried TRB CDR3s more hydrophobic than those of CXCR3-negative naive cells.

With respect to this clonotype: Its antigen is unidentified.

CD45RO-CCR7+CD27+CD95- defined naive CD8+ T cells. The germline V gene has CDR1 DFQATT and CDR2 SNEGSKA (reference sequence). This CDR3 comprises 14 residues. UMI-tagged TRB cDNA libraries were built via 5' RACE. TCRdb reanalyzed the 5' RACE reads and collapses them to one entry per CDR3 protein, without DNA. The ten most abundant clones cover 0.82% of a sample with 75,000 to 100,000 distinct CDR3 sequences. Sequenced sample: naive CXCR3+ CD8+ T cells from blood. As to subset: CD45RO-CCR7+CD27+CD95- naive CD8+ T cells expressing CXCR3 (TNR3+). The TCR was taken from a human donor in good health. Some clones in this sample may be carry-over from other donors' samples. The V call is TRBV20-1, the J call TRBJ2-1. The CDR3 loop reads CSARDRVSYNEQFF.